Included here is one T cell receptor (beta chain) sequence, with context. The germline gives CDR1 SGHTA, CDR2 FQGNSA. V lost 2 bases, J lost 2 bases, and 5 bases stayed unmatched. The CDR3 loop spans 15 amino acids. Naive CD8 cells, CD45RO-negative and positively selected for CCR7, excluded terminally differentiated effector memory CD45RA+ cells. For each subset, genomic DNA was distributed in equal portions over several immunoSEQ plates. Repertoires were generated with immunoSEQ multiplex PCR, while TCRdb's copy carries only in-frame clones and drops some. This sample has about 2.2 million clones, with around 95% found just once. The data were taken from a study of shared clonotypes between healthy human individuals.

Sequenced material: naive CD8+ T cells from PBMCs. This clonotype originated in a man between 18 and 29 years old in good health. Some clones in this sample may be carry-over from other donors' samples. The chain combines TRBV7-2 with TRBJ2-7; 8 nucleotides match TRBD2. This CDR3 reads CASSLPGLGAYEQYF. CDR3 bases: TGTGCCAGCAGCTTACCGGGACTAGGGGCCTACGAGCAGTACTTC.